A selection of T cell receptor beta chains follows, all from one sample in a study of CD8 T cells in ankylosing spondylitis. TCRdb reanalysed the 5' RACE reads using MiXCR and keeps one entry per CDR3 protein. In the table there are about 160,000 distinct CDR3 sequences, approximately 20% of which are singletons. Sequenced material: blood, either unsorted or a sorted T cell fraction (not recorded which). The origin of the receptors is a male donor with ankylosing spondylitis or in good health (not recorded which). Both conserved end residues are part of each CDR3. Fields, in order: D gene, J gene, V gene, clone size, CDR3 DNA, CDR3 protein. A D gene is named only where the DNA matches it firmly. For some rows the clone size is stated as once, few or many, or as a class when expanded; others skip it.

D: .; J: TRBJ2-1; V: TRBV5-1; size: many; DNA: TGCGCCAGCAGCTTGGTAGCGGTCTCCTACAATGAGCAGTTCTTC; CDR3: CASSLVAVSYNEQFF
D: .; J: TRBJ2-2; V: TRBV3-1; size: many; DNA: TGTGCCAGCAGCCAAGTTCCGGGCACCGGGGAGCTGTTTTTT; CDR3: CASSQVPGTGELFF
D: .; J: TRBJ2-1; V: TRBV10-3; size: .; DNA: TGTGCCATCAGCAACAGGGCCCTCCACAATGAGCAGTTCTTC; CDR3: CAISNRALHNEQFF
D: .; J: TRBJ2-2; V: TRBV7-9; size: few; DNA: TGTGCCAGCACTCCCGCGGCGGGCTTCGCCGGGGAGCTGTTTTTT; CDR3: CASTPAAGFAGELFF
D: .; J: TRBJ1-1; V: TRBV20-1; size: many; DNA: TGCAGTGCTAGCCCCCGACAGGAAGCTTTCTTT; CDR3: CSASPRQEAFF
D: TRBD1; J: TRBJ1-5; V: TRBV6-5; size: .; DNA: TGTGCCAGCAGTTACCCAGGGGGAGGCCAGCCCCAGCATTTT; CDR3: CASSYPGGGQPQHF
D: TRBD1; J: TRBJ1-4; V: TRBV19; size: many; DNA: TGTGCCAGTAGTATAGATGGGTCGGGGACAGAGGAAAAACTGTTTTTT; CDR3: CASSIDGSGTEEKLFF
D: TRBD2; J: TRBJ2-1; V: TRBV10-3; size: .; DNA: TGTGCCACTACGGGGCTAGCGGGAGTCTATGAGCAGTTCTTC; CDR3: CATTGLAGVYEQFF
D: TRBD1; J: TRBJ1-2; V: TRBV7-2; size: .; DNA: TGTGCCAGCAGCTTGGGACAGGGGCTCTATGGCTACACCTTC; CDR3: CASSLGQGLYGYTF
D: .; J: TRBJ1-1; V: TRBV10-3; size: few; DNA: TGTGCCATCAGTGAGTTTGGGGGTATGAACACTGAAGCTTTCTTT; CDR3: CAISEFGGMNTEAFF
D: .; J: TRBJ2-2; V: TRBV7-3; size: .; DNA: TGTGCCAGCAGCTTTGGTCGGGGGGCGACGAACACCGGGGAGCTGTTTTTT; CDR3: CASSFGRGATNTGELFF
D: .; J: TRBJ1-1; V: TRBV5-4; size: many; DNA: TGTGCCAGCAGCTTGGGGGGGTTTAAGAACACTGAAGCTTTCTTT; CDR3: CASSLGGFKNTEAFF
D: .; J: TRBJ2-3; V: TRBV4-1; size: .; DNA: TGCGCCAGCAGCCAAAGTATACTACCGAGGGCAGATACGCAGTATTTT; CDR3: CASSQSILPRADTQYF
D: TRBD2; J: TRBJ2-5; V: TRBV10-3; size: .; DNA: TGTGCCATCAGAGAATCACTAGCGGGAGGCGGGGAGACCCAGTACTTC; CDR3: CAIRESLAGGGETQYF
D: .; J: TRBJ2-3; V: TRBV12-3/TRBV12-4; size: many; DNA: TGTGCCAGCAGTTTACAAGCGGACCCCACCCAGAGTAAGCAGTATTTT; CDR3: CASSLQADPTQSKQYF
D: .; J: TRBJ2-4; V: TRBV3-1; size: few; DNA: TGTGCCAGCAGCCAAGATATGAAAAACATTCAGTACTTC; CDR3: CASSQDMKNIQYF
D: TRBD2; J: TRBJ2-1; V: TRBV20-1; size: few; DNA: TGCAGTGCCCCAATAAGGCGGGAGATAGGTAACAATGAGCAGTTCTTC; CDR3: CSAPIRREIGNNEQFF
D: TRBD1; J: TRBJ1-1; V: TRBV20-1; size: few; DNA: TGCAGTGCTATAGACAGGGGACTGGCTTTCTTT; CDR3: CSAIDRGLAFF
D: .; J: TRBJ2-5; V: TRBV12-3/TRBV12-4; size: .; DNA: TGTGCCAGCAGTTTTCACGAACAAGAGACCCAGTACTTC; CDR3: CASSFHEQETQYF
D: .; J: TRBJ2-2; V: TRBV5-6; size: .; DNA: TGTGCCAGCAGCTTGGTCTGGGGGTTCGGCACCGGGGAGCTGTTTTTT; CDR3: CASSLVWGFGTGELFF
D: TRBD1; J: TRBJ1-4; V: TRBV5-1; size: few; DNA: TGCGCCAGCAGCTTTTTCGGGACAGGGGGAAATGAAAAACTGTTTTTT; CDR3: CASSFFGTGGNEKLFF
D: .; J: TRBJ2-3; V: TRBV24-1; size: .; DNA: TGTGCCACCAGTTTGGGACGGTCCACAGATACGCAGTATTTT; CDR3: CATSLGRSTDTQYF
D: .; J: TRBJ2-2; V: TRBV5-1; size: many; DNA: TGCGCCAGCAGCTTGGAGGGAACCGGGGAGCTGTTTTTT; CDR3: CASSLEGTGELFF
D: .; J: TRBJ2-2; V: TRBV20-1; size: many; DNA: TGCAGTGCTAGACCGGGACTTAACACCGGGGAGCTGTTTTTT; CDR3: CSARPGLNTGELFF
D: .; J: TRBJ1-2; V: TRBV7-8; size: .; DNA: TGTGCCAGCAGCCACACAACTAACTATGGCTACACCTTC; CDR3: CASSHTTNYGYTF
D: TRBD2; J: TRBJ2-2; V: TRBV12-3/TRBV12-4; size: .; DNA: TGTACCAGCAGTTTAGCAACGGGAGGGCCCCCGAACACCGGGGAGCTGTTTTTT; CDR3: CTSSLATGGPPNTGELFF
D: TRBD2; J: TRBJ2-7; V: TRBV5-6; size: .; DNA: TGTGCCAGCAGCCGCTTACTTTTTGTTACGGGAGGCTACGAGCAGTACTTC; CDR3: CASSRLLFVTGGYEQYF
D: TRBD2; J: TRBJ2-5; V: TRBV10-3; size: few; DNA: TGTGCCATCGCGACTAGCGGCGTAAAAGAGACCCAGTACTTC; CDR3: CAIATSGVKETQYF
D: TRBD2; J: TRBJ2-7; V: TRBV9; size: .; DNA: TGTGCCAGCAGCGTACTAGCGGGAGTCTACGAGCAGTACTTC; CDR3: CASSVLAGVYEQYF
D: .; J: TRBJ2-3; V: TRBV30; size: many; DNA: TGTGCCTGGAAAGCGGCTAGCACAGATACGCAGTATTTT; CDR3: CAWKAASTDTQYF
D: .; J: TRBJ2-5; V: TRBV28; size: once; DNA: TGTGCCAGCAGTGAGGGGACCCGGAAAGAGACCCAGTACTTC; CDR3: CASSEGTRKETQYF
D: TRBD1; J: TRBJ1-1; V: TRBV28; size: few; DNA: TGTGCCAGCAAACAGGGGGCGGAAATTGAAGCTTTCTTT; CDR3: CASKQGAEIEAFF
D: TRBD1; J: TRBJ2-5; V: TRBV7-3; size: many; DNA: TGTGCCAGCAGCTTGACAGGGATTAGGGAGACCCAGTACTTC; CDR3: CASSLTGIRETQYF
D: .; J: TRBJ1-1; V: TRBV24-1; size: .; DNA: TGTGCCACCAGTGACCCCATGTGGGGTACTGAAGCTTTCTTT; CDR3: CATSDPMWGTEAFF
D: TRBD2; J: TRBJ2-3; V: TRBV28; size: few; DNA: TGTGCCAGCAGTTTAGGGAGGGGCGGATTCACAGATACGCAGTATTTT; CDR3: CASSLGRGGFTDTQYF
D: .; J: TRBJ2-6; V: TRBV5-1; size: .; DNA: TGCGCCAGCAGCTTGGAATTAGGAAACTCTGGGGCCAACGTCCTGACTTTC; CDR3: CASSLELGNSGANVLTF
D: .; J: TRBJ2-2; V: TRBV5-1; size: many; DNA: TGCGCCAGCAGCTTGGGGGCAGAGAACACCGGGGAGCTGTTTTTT; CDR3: CASSLGAENTGELFF
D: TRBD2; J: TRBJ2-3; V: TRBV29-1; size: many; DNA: TGCAGCGTTGAACGACTAGCGATGGCAGGAGATACGCAGTATTTT; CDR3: CSVERLAMAGDTQYF
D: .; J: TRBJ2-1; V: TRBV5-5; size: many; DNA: TGTGCCAGCAGCATCACTCTAGCGAACAATGAGCAGTTCTTC; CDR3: CASSITLANNEQFF
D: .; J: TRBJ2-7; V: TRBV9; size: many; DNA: TGTGCCAGCAGCACCACCACAGGAGGCCTCCTAGAGCAGTACTTC; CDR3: CASSTTTGGLLEQYF
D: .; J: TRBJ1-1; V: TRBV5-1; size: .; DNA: TGCGCCAGCAGCCCCCGGGGAGGGGACGCCCCTTACACTGAAGCTTTCTTT; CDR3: CASSPRGGDAPYTEAFF
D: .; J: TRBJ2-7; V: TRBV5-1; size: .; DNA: TGCGCCAGCAGCGAGGGACACACCTACGAGCAGTACTTC; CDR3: CASSEGHTYEQYF
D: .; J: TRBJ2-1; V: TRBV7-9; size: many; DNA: TGTGCCAGCAGCGCAGTCTCAGGGAATGAGCAGTTCTTC; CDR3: CASSAVSGNEQFF
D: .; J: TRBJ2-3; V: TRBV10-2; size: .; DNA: TGCGCCAGCGGCCGGACAACTAGCACAGATACGCAGTATTTT; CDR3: CASGRTTSTDTQYF
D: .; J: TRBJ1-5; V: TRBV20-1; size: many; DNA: TGCAGTGCTGAACCGGGACACCGAGTGGGTCAGCCCCAGCATTTT; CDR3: CSAEPGHRVGQPQHF
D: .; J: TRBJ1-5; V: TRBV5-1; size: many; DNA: TGCGCCAGCAGCTCGGGACACAATCAGCCCCAGCATTTT; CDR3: CASSSGHNQPQHF
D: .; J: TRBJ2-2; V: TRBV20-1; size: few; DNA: TGCAGTGCTAGAGATCCGGGGCTCAACACCGGGGAGCTGTTTTTT; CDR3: CSARDPGLNTGELFF
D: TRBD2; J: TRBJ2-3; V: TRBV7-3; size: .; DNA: TGTGCCAGCAGCTTAACGTCCAGCGGGAGTGGCACAGATACGCAGTATTTT; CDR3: CASSLTSSGSGTDTQYF
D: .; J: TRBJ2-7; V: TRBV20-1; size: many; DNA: TGCAGTGCTAGTCAGGTAGCGGCCTCCTACGAGCAGTACTTC; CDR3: CSASQVAASYEQYF
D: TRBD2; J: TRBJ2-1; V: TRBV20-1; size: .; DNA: TGCAGTGCTCCGGATCCGGCGGGAGTGGGGTTTTACAATGAGCAGTTCTTC; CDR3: CSAPDPAGVGFYNEQFF
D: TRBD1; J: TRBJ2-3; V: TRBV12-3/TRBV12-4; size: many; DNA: TGTGCCAGCAGTTTGGACAGGGGAAAGGAAGATACGCAGTATTTT; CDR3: CASSLDRGKEDTQYF